The clone carrying this TCR beta chain appeared a few times. Its matching antigen is unknown. TCRdb itself ran the 5' RACE reads through MiXCR, one entry per CDR3 protein. The sample holds 500,000 or so distinct CDR3 sequences, about 20% seen once. All donors were healthy, and all were Caucasian. The data were obtained in a study of identical twins. Study-wide findings and caveats: Twins shared out-of-frame alpha sequences with excess low generation probability.

Germline V lookup: CDR1 DFQATT, CDR2 SNEGSKA (reference sequence). CDR3 size: 13 residues. Deletions cut 6 bases from V and 4 bases from J, with 15 bases between. Another study also made use of these data, one on T cells expressing NK-cell markers.

The sequence was obtained from a woman between 18 and 29 years old in good health. The rearrangement links TRBV20-1 to TRBJ1-2; a possible D gene is TRBD1 (5 bases). Source material: CD4+ T cells sorted from blood. CDR3 loop: CSAREGPSYGYTF. CDR3 DNA: TGCAGTGCCAGGGAGGGACCTAGCTATGGCTACACCTTC.